Listed below are T cell receptor beta chains from one sample, sequenced in a study of CD8 T cells in ankylosing spondylitis. Using its own MiXCR run on the 5' RACE reads, TCRdb lists one record per CDR3 protein. The table lists hundreds of thousands of distinct CDR3 sequences, 17% of them singletons. Sequencing was performed on blood, either unsorted or a sorted T cell fraction (not recorded which). The origin of the receptors is a male donor with ankylosing spondylitis. CDR3s leave out the opening cysteine and the closing phenylalanine or tryptophan. Clone size appears in some rows only: once, few, many, or a class for an expanded clone.

cdr3_aa v_call clone_size j_call
ASTLPVGADGLGPNQPQH TRBV5-7 many TRBJ1-5
ASSYTGTTDTQY TRBV12-3/TRBV12-4 many TRBJ2-3
ASSLVSGSKDNEQF TRBV12-3/TRBV12-4 many TRBJ2-1
ASSVAPQGPSYEQY TRBV9 NA TRBJ2-7
ASLSLRDRGGGYT TRBV12-3/TRBV12-4 few TRBJ1-2
ASSYSNLAGGSYNEQF TRBV6-2/TRBV6-3 few TRBJ2-1
ASTLKRGGQNEQF TRBV7-2 few TRBJ2-1
ASRGEDNEQF TRBV11-3 NA TRBJ2-1
SARVGALSNQPQH TRBV20-1 NA TRBJ1-5
ASSSTGSVEAF TRBV5-1 NA TRBJ1-1
ASSQDRDHNEQF TRBV7-3 many TRBJ2-1
AWSRSASRQETQY TRBV30 NA TRBJ2-5
ASSGDPDSLKQY TRBV25-1 NA TRBJ2-7
ASSLGTRASGNTIY TRBV7-6 few TRBJ1-3
ASSQDKFSGALRANEQF TRBV4-2 NA TRBJ2-1
SARGLPGLAGGNEQF TRBV20-1 NA TRBJ2-1
ASQSGQVNTEAF TRBV5-1 NA TRBJ1-1
SVQTGGSGNTIY TRBV29-1 NA TRBJ1-3
ASSPSGRGKQF TRBV3-1 NA TRBJ2-1
ASSLGDREAF TRBV5-6 few TRBJ1-1
ASSWGRNAETQY TRBV7-2 few TRBJ2-5
ASSRFASGNNEQF TRBV3-1 few TRBJ2-1
AGRKGSGELF TRBV12-3/TRBV12-4 many TRBJ2-2
ASSSRQGTGELF TRBV7-2 many TRBJ2-2
ASRDRGQETQY TRBV19 NA TRBJ2-5
ASSPDFNEQF TRBV7-9 NA TRBJ2-1
ASSYGTGNTEAF TRBV5-1 few TRBJ1-1
ASSFTRDRGTEQY TRBV5-1 NA TRBJ2-7
SALPRLAGGHGEQY TRBV20-1 few TRBJ2-7
SASSGTSGNTIY TRBV20-1 NA TRBJ1-3
ASSPGTASNYGYT TRBV7-9 many TRBJ1-2
ASSPTGVGSYNEQF TRBV18 NA TRBJ2-1
ASSQVGLAAYEQY TRBV3-1 few TRBJ2-7
ASSLGIAGGTGELF TRBV5-5 NA TRBJ2-2
SARPPRGNNQPQH TRBV20-1 NA TRBJ1-5
ASSVSRLAETQY TRBV10-2 few TRBJ2-5
SAKAAGGGGST TRBV20-1 NA TRBJ1-2
SARAWGSGNGAWDEQF TRBV20-1 many TRBJ2-1
ASSQETSGNQQF TRBV4-2 few TRBJ2-1
ATSRKGAYEQY TRBV15 many TRBJ2-7
ASSHPKVGGFYNSPLH TRBV4-2 NA TRBJ1-6
ASSYRTGGYNEQF TRBV5-1 few TRBJ2-1
AISGYLTGAVGQETQY TRBV10-3 NA TRBJ2-5
ASSTGDSYNSPLH TRBV12-3/TRBV12-4 NA TRBJ1-6
SAITRNTEAF TRBV20-1 NA TRBJ1-1
ASRSTSGSRYNEQF TRBV14 NA TRBJ2-1
ASSFRTLSGANVLT TRBV7-2 NA TRBJ2-6
ASSLDAGVDTGELF TRBV5-6 NA TRBJ2-2